This T cell receptor beta chain was sequenced for a study of shared clonotypes between healthy human individuals. This clone has a count of ten or more. Sequencing used immunoSEQ multiplex PCR; TCRdb keeps in-frame clones, though not all of them. The repertoire holds hundreds of thousands of clones, with around 72% as singletons. Germline CDR1 and CDR2: SGHRS and YFSETQ. This CDR3 region has 15 residues. Trimming removed 2 bases from V and 4 bases from J, with 14 bases in between. Participating donors were healthy, HIV-negative adults free of recent acute infections or vaccinations. The clonotype comes from a woman in her twenties or thirties in good health. Sequenced input: memory CD4+ T cells sorted from blood. As for subset: CD45RA-negative fraction. The chain combines TRBV5-1 with TRBJ2-3; the D call may be TRBD1 or TRBD2 (5 bases each). The CDR3 spells CASSFLGDAPDTQYF. The DNA of the CDR3 is TGCGCCAGCAGCTTTTTGGGGGACGCACCAGATACGCAGTATTTT.